This T cell receptor (beta chain) was sequenced for a study of blood T cell repertoires in COVID-19. In germline, CDR1 is LGHDT, CDR2 YNNKEL (reference sequence). V trimming: 4 bases; J trimming: 2 bases; junction bases outside the gene matches: 3. There are 16 residues in the CDR3. Assay: immunoSEQ multiplex PCR; the TCRdb copy retains only in-frame clones and omits some. There are fewer than 500,000 clones in the sample; 85% to 90% occur only once, and approximately 1.2% lies in the top ten. The sequenced material came from PBMCs or T cells enriched from blood (not recorded which). V and J are TRBV3-1 (or the pseudogene TRBV3-2) and TRBJ2-5; 14 bases fit TRBD2. The TCR comes from a man aged 25-40 years who had recovered from COVID-19. The CDR3 loop reads CASSLGTSGSQETQYF. The CDR3 region has the DNA TGTGCCAGCAGCCTTGGGACTAGCGGGAGTCAAGAGACCCAGTACTTC.